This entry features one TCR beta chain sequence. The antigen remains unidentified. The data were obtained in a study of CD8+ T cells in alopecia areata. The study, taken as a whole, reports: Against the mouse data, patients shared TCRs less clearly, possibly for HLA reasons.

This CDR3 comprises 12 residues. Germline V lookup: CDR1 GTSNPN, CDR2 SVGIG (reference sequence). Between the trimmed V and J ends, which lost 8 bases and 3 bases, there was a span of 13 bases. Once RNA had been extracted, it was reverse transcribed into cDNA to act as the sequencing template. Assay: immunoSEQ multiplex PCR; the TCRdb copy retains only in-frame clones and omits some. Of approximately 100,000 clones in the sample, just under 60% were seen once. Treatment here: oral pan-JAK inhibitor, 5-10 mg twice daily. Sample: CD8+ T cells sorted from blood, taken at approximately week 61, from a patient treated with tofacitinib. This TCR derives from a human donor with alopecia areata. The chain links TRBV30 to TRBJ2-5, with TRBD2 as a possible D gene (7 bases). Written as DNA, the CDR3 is TGTGCCATGGGGGGGGCGGAAGAGACCCAGTACTTC. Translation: CAMGGAEETQYF.